This T cell receptor (beta chain) derives from a study of cytomegalovirus exposure and HLA in healthy donors. The wider study: A subsequent analysis reported that the 95 to 150 validation repertoires were produced on the same platform that had also been used for the 600 to 700 first-cohort repertoires. Regarding the study as a whole: A few chains linked to CMV were shown in vitro to be specific for CMV antigens. Reports showed the classifier diagnosing cytomegalovirus status with high specificity and sensitivity. According to a subsequent analysis, TCR clusters from the first cohort were inclined to appear together in the 110 or so validation repertoires.

Germline assignment: CDR1 SGHNT and CDR2 YENEEA. Deletions cut 4 bases from V and 1 base from J, with 7 bases between. The CDR3 is 14 residues long. A note on this clone: The antigen remains unidentified.

Sequencing was performed with immunoSEQ multiplex PCR; in TCRdb, only in-frame clones are kept and a portion is missing. The table has 150,000 to 200,000 clones, roughly 86% seen once; the top ten hold about 7.2%. The specimen sequenced was PBMCs. The TCR comes from a man aged 25 to 40 in good health and CMV-seropositive. The rearrangement uses TRBV11-3 and TRBJ2-2; D perhaps matches TRBD1 (5 bases). The CDR3 DNA is TGTGCCAGCAGCTGGGGCGGGAACACCGGGGAGCTGTTTTTT. As protein: CASSWGGNTGELFF.